This record covers a single T cell receptor beta chain. The second PCR ran roughly 6 to 11 cycles with a sample-barcoded 5' primer and J-beta primers. Each CDR3 protein is one row after TCRdb ran MiXCR on the 5' RACE reads. The sample carries some 1.5 million distinct CDR3 sequences, roughly two fifths recorded once. The sample originates from a study of blood T cells in healthy people across ages. CDR3 length: 11 amino acids. Germline V CDR1 and CDR2: MDHEN, SYDVKM. Trimming cost V 4 bases and J 13 bases; bases outside gene matches: 4. The chain links TRBV28 to TRBJ2-1; TRBD1 aligns across 7 bases. The sequence was obtained from a woman aged 18-29 years in good health. What was sequenced was blood. CDR3 in DNA: TGTGCCAGCAGTTCAATAGGGGGCCAGTTCTTC. As protein: CASSSIGGQFF.